This TCR beta chain was captured in a study of shared clonotypes between healthy human individuals. The CDR3 loop spans 15 amino acids. Germline V gene data show CDR1 as SGHVS and CDR2 as FQNEAQ. Trimming removed 2 bases from V and 8 bases from J, with 18 bases in between. Generated by immunoSEQ multiplex PCR, the TCRdb table keeps only in-frame clones and is missing some. The table lists around 1,900,000 clones, approximately 92% of them singletons. It was CD45RO-negative cells, positively selected for CCR7, that made up naive CD8 cells, with terminally differentiated effector memory CD45RA+ cells excluded.

The source material was naive CD8+ T cells from PBMCs. This chain uses TRBV7-8 with TRBJ1-2; unclear D gene. The receptor's source is a man younger than 35 in good health. Some clones in this sample may be carry-over from other donors' samples. As DNA, the CDR3 is TGTGCCAGCAGCTTAAGGCTGGGGTACCCCGTCGGCTACACCTTC. The encoded protein is CASSLRLGYPVGYTF.